Each of the 16 T cell receptor beta chains below was sequenced from the same sample in a study of blood T cell repertoires in COVID-19. Clones were sequenced by immunoSEQ multiplex PCR, and TCRdb holds only the in-frame ones, with some missing. This sample has approximately 150,000 clones, with about 80% found just once. What was sequenced was peripheral blood. All receptors derive from a man in his forties or fifties with acute or convalescent COVID-19.

The chain has TRBV2 and TRBJ1-5; 9 nucleotides agree with TRBD1. V lost 4 bases, J lost 5 bases, and 3 bases stayed unmatched. The CDR3 sequence is 14 residues long. CDR1 and CDR2 from the germline V gene are SNHLY and FYNNEI. In DNA form, the CDR3 reads TGTGCCAGCAGTGGACAGGGGGGATATCAGCCCCAGCATTTT. It encodes CASSGQGGYQPQHF.

The chain carries TRBV12-5 and TRBJ2-5; 9 bases are shared with TRBD2. Germline-derived CDR1 and CDR2 are LGHNT and FRNRAP. Trimming removed 7 bases from V and 4 bases from J; junction bases left unmatched: 16. The CDR3 loop spans 17 amino acids. The CDR3, as DNA: TGTGCTAGTGCCCTGAGGATAGCGGGGGCGGTGGTAGAGACCCAGTACTTC. Residues: CASALRIAGAVVETQYF.

The chain recombines TRBV5-5 with TRBJ2-5; TRBD2 aligns across 10 bases. The CDR3 length is 16 residues. V was clipped by 6 bases and J by 1 base; unmatched bases: 9. Germline-derived CDR1 and CDR2 are SGHKS and YYEKEE (reference sequence). The CDR3 here is CASTRAPSGGQETQYF. In nucleotides, the CDR3 is TGTGCCAGCACCCGGGCCCCTAGCGGGGGCCAAGAGACCCAGTACTTC.

The V and J genes are TRBV5-1 and TRBJ1-5; no reliable D call. Trimming stripped 0 bases from V and 5 bases from J, with 12 bases between. The CDR3 totals 15 residues. The germline V gene has CDR1 SGHRS and CDR2 YFSETQ. CDR3 amino acids: CASSLGDYPYQPQHF. The DNA of the CDR3 is TGCGCCAGCAGCTTGGGTGACTACCCTTATCAGCCCCAGCATTTT.

The sample holds a few counts of this clone. V and J are TRBV9 and TRBJ1-6; D remains unclear. Germline CDR1 reads SGDLS; CDR2 reads YYNGEE. Trimming pared 4 bases from V and 6 bases from J, leaving 5 bases between. The CDR3 covers 12 residues. CDR3 protein: CASSLGNSPLHF. CDR3 in DNA: TGTGCCAGCAGCCTCGGTAATTCACCCCTCCACTTT. Full variable domain (outside the CDR3, taken from reference TRBV9 and TRBJ1-6): DSGVTQTPKHLITATGQRVTLRCSPRSGDLSVYWYQQSLDQGLQFLIQYYNGEERAKGNILERFSAQQFPDLHSELNLSSLELGDSALYFCASSLGNSPLHFGNGTRLTVT.

The rearrangement joins TRBV20-1 to TRBJ2-7, with D tentatively TRBD2 (6 bases). CDR3 size: 11 residues. Trimming left V 6 bases short and J 5 bases short, with 11 bases between. Germline V gene data show CDR1 as DFQATT and CDR2 as SNEGSKA (reference sequence). CDR3 nucleotide sequence: TGCAGTGCCGGGAGACTGGACGAGCAGTACGTC. Protein sequence: CSAGRLDEQYV.

The CDR3, as DNA: TGCAGCGTTGGGGACGGGGGGCGAGAGCAGTACGTC. Its protein is CSVGDGGREQYV. The chain combines TRBV29-1 with TRBJ2-7; possible D gene TRBD2, 7 bases. This CDR3 has 12 residues. The ends were cut back, 4 bases at V and 7 bases at J, with 14 bases in the middle. Per germline, CDR1 SQVTM and CDR2 ANQGSEA.

The chain couples TRBV28 to TRBJ1-5; tentative D call: TRBD1 (5 bases). The CDR3 loop spans 18 amino acids. Trimming cost V 3 bases and J 7 bases, with 25 bases left between them. Germline V gene sequence: CDR1 MDHEN, CDR2 SYDVKM. CDR3 DNA: TGTGCCAGCAGTTTTGGGAAGAGGAGGGACCCCTCTAGACAGCCCCAGCATTTT. As protein: CASSFGKRRDPSRQPQHF.

In this sample, this clone turned up a few times. V and J are TRBV5-1 and TRBJ1-2; D is possibly TRBD1 (6 bases). The V end was cut by 0 bases, the J end by 2 bases, with 14 bases between. The V gene's germline CDR1 is SGHRS and CDR2 YFSETQ. This CDR3 has 16 residues. In DNA, the CDR3 is TGCGCCAGCAGCTTGGGAGCAGGGGTATCGAACTATGGCTACACCTTC. Translation gives CASSLGAGVSNYGYTF.

The chain is built from TRBV6-5 and TRBJ1-1; no clear D. Germline loops: CDR1 MNHEY, CDR2 SVGAGI. V lost 7 bases and J 4 bases, leaving 16 bases between the germline ends. This CDR3 comprises 14 residues. CDR3 protein: CASKFPGLGTEAFF. In DNA, the CDR3 is TGTGCCAGCAAATTTCCGGGGTTAGGCACTGAAGCTTTCTTT.

The CDR3 loop reads CASRGRGSSDTQYF. CDR3 sequence (DNA): TGTGCCAGTAGGGGAAGGGGCAGCTCAGATACGCAGTATTTT. The rearrangement joins TRBV19 to TRBJ2-3; tentative D call: TRBD1 (5 bases). CDR1 is LNHDA and CDR2 is SQIVND in the germline V gene (reference sequence). V lost 6 bases, J lost 4 bases, and 14 bases lay in between. This CDR3 is built from 14 residues.

The rearrangement joins TRBV6-1 to TRBJ1-1; 10 nucleotides align to TRBD1. CDR1 is MNHNS, CDR2 SASEGT, per germline. V lost 3 bases, J lost 1 base, and 2 bases stayed unmatched. The CDR3 spans 15 residues. CDR3 protein: CASSEDRGGNTEAFF. CDR3 bases: TGTGCCAGCAGTGAGGACAGGGGGGGGAACACTGAAGCTTTCTTT.

This clone was found a few times. The sample contains more than one DNA sequence encoding this CDR3. The CDR3 loop reads CASSGQGLQETQYF. The CDR3 nucleotides read TGTGCCAGCAGTGGACAGGGCCTACAAGAGACCCAGTACTTC. The chain is built from TRBV2 and TRBJ2-5; 7 bases are shared with TRBD1. The germline V gene has CDR1 SNHLY and CDR2 FYNNEI. Trimming took 4 bases from V and 2 from J; bases not matched to a gene: 4. This CDR3 has 14 residues.

This sequence joins TRBV19 and TRBJ2-5; 8 bases align to TRBD1. V trimming: 5 bases; J trimming: 5 bases; junction bases outside the gene matches: 4. In germline, CDR1 is LNHDA, CDR2 SQIVND (reference sequence). The CDR3 consists of 13 residues. In nucleotides, the CDR3 is TGTGCCAGTAGTGAAACAGGGGGTGAGACCCAGTACTTC. Residues: CASSETGGETQYF.

This chain joins TRBV6-6 and TRBJ1-2; TRBD1 aligns across 7 bases. This CDR3 contains 15 residues. Looked up from germline, CDR1 is MNHNY and CDR2 is SVGAGI (reference sequence). V shed 2 bases, J shed 3 bases, and the junction held 6 bases outside the gene matches. CDR3 loop: CASSYTTQGDYGYTF. In DNA, the CDR3 is TGTGCCAGCAGTTACACAACCCAGGGGGACTATGGCTACACCTTC.

The CDR3 DNA reads as TGTGCCAGCAGCGTCGCGTTTAGCGGGGGGGTGAACACCGGGGAGCTGTTTTTT. Amino acids: CASSVAFSGGVNTGELFF. This sequence joins TRBV9 and TRBJ2-2, with 11 bases fitting TRBD2. This CDR3 is built from 18 residues. Germline trimming cut 2 bases from V and 1 base from J; bases unmatched to any gene: 7. CDR1 and CDR2 from the germline V gene are SGDLS and YYNGEE. Full variable domain (remainder filled in from reference TRBV9 and TRBJ2-2): DSGVTQTPKHLITATGQRVTLRCSPRSGDLSVYWYQQSLDQGLQFLIQYYNGEERAKGNILERFSAQQFPDLHSELNLSSLELGDSALYFCASSVAFSGGVNTGELFFGEGSRLTVL.